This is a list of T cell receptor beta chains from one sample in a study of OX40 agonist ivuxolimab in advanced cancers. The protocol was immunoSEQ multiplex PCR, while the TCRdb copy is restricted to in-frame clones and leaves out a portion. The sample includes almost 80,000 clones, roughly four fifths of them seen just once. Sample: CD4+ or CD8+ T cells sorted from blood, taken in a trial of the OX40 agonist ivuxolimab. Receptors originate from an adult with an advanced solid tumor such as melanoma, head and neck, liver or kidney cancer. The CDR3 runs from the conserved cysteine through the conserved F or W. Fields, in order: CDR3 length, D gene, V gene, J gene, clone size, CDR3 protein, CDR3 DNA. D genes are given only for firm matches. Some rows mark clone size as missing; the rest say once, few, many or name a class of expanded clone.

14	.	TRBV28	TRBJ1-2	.	CASSSYRAIYGYTF	TGTGCCAGCAGTTCATACCGGGCCATTTATGGCTACACCTTC
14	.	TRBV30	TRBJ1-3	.	CAWSESFSGNTIYF	TGTGCCTGGAGTGAGTCTTTCTCTGGAAACACCATATATTTT
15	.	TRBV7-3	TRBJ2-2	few	CASSLGPGDTGELFF	TGTGCCAGCAGCTTAGGGCCAGGGGATACCGGGGAGCTGTTTTTT
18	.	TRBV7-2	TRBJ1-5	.	CASSFRGSYGGSNQPQHF	TGTGCCAGCAGCTTCCGGGGAAGTTATGGCGGTAGCAATCAGCCCCAGCATTTT
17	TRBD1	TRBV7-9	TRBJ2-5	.	CASSWIPGTVYQETQYF	TGTGCCAGCAGCTGGATTCCCGGGACAGTCTACCAAGAGACCCAGTACTTC
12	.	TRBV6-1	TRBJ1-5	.	CASSDSNQPQHF	TGTGCCAGCTCTGATAGCAATCAGCCCCAGCATTTT
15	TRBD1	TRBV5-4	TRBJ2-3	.	CASSSGTGGTDTQYF	TGTGCCAGCAGCAGCGGGACAGGGGGCACAGATACGCAGTATTTT
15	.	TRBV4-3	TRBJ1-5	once	CASSQDGGPNQPQHF	TGCGCCAGCAGCCAAGATGGAGGGCCCAATCAGCCCCAGCATTTT
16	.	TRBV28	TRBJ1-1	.	CASSSAKAAVNTEAFF	TGTGCCAGCAGTTCGGCTAAGGCAGCGGTGAACACTGAAGCTTTCTTT
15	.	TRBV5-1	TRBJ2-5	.	CASSLMDPRGETQYF	TGCGCCAGCAGCTTGATGGACCCCCGAGGCGAGACCCAGTACTTC
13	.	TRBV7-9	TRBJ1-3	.	CASSLGRDSFLYF	TGTGCCAGCAGCTTAGGGCGGGACTCCTTCCTATATTTT
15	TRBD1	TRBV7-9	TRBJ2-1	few	CASSLWTGVYNEQFF	TGTGCCAGCAGCTTGTGGACAGGGGTCTACAATGAGCAGTTCTTC
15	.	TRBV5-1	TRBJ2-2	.	CASSLKPQGFGELFF	TGCGCCAGCAGCTTGAAGCCTCAGGGTTTCGGGGAGCTGTTTTTT
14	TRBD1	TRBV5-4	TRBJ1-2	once	CASSLDRGLYGYTF	TGTGCCAGCAGCTTGGACAGGGGGCTCTATGGCTACACCTTC
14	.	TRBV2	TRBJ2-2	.	CASRRQSYTGELFF	TGTGCCAGCAGGCGTCAATCGTACACCGGGGAGCTGTTTTTT
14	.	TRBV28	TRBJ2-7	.	CASADLKQFHEQYF	TGTGCCAGCGCGGACCTGAAGCAATTTCACGAGCAGTACTTC
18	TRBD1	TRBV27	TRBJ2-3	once	CASSFRTPGQGSTDTQYF	TGTGCCAGCAGTTTCCGCACCCCGGGACAGGGGAGCACAGATACGCAGTATTTT
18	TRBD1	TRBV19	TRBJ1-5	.	CASSAVPGGVGSNQPQHF	TGTGCCAGTAGTGCGGTCCCAGGGGGCGTAGGGTCCAATCAGCCCCAGCATTTT
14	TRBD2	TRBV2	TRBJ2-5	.	CASRRGNGQETQYF	TGTGCCAGCAGGCGGGGGAACGGGCAAGAGACCCAGTACTTC
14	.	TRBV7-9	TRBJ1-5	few	CASSSRDGNQPQHF	TGTGCCAGCAGCTCCCGGGACGGCAATCAGCCCCAGCATTTT
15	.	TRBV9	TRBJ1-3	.	CASSVADGSGNTIYF	TGTGCCAGCAGCGTAGCGGACGGTTCTGGAAACACCATATATTTT
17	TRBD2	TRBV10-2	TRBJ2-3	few	CASSESQGLVARDTQYF	TGCGCCAGCAGTGAGTCGCAGGGACTAGTTGCTAGAGATACGCAGTATTTT
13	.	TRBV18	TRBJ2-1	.	CASSRGLNNEQFF	TGTGCCAGCTCACGAGGATTAAACAATGAGCAGTTCTTC
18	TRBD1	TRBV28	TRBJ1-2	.	CASSFGGTESFTNYGYTF	TGTGCCAGCAGTTTTGGGGGGACAGAGTCGTTTACTAACTATGGCTACACCTTC
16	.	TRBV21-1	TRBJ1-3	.	CASSNLVGGRGNTIYF	TGTGCCAGCAGCAACCTCGTAGGGGGCCGTGGAAACACCATATATTTT
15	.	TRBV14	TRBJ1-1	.	CASSQVKFPYTEAFF	TGTGCCAGCAGCCAAGTGAAGTTCCCGTACACTGAAGCTTTCTTT
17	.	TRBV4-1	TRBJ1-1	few	CASSQGPGRRVHTEAFF	TGCGCCAGCAGCCAAGGACCAGGGAGGCGAGTGCACACTGAAGCTTTCTTT
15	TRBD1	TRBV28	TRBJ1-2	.	CASSPGGLTNYGYTF	TGTGCCAGCAGTCCAGGGGGGTTAACTAACTATGGCTACACCTTC
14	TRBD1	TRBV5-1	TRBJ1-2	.	CASSLAGTGEGYTF	TGCGCCAGCAGCTTGGCGGGGACAGGGGAAGGCTACACCTTC
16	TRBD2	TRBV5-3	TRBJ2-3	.	CARSFYTSGTTDTQYF	TGTGCCAGAAGCTTCTATACTAGCGGGACGACAGATACGCAGTATTTT
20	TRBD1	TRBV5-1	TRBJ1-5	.	CASSCDTGTGGGDSNQPQHF	TGCGCCAGCAGCTGCGACACCGGGACAGGGGGCGGGGATAGCAATCAGCCCCAGCATTTT
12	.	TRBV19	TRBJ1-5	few	CASSDQGQPQHF	TGTGCCAGTAGCGACCAGGGTCAGCCCCAGCATTTT
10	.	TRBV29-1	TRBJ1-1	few	CSVSYTEAFF	TGCAGCGTCTCCTACACTGAAGCTTTCTTT
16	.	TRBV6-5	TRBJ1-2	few	CASSYSGGGGGYGYTF	TGTGCCAGCAGTTACTCGGGAGGGGGAGGGGGCTATGGCTACACCTTC